These 18 T cell receptor beta chains were sequenced from one sample in a study of blood T cell repertoires in COVID-19 (dated by TCRdb to the early 2020s). The library was generated by the immunoSEQ multiplex PCR assay. TCRdb retrieved this table from immuneACCESS and kept in-frame rearrangements only. Not all clones are present; in checked studies, unresolved V genes account for under half, and no reason is known for the remainder. Counted in this sample were 110,000 to 150,000 clones; over 70% of them appeared once. The ten most abundant clones make up 1.9% of the sample. The sequenced sample was peripheral blood. Source of these receptors: a woman aged 60-75 years with acute or convalescent COVID-19.

The CDR3 nucleotides read TGTGCCAGCAGTTTCGACACGCTCGGTTACAATGAGCAGTTCTTC. Translation gives CASSFDTLGYNEQFF. The V and J genes are TRBV7-2 and TRBJ2-1; D gene uncertain. The CDR3 is made up of 15 amino acids. From germline, CDR1 is SGHTA and CDR2 FQGNSA. Deletions cut 6 bases from V and 4 bases from J, with 16 bases between. The variable domain in full, with the rest retrieved from reference TRBV7-2 and TRBJ2-1, is GAGVSQSPSNKVTEKGKDVELRCDPISGHTALYWYRQSLGQGLEFLIYFQGNSAPDKSGLPSDRFSAERTGGSVSTLTIQRTQQEDSAVYLCASSFDTLGYNEQFFGPGTRLTVL.

This clone has a single count. In DNA form, the CDR3 reads TGTGCCTGGACCCGAATAGCGGGCCCAGTCTACGAGCAGTACTTC. Its protein is CAWTRIAGPVYEQYF. V is TRBV30 and J is TRBJ2-7; 7 bases line up with TRBD2. CDR1 and CDR2 (germline): GTSNPN, SVGIG (reference sequence). V lost 4 bases to trimming and J lost 3 bases; unmatched junction nucleotides: 12. This CDR3 comprises 15 residues.

The chain employs TRBV6-5 and TRBJ2-2; D is possibly TRBD2 (6 bases). From germline, CDR1 is MNHEY and CDR2 SVGAGI. This CDR3 is 16 amino acids long. Trimming shortened V by 4 bases and J by 3 bases, and 15 bases separated the two germline ends. Here the CDR3 DNA reads TGTGCCAGCAGTTCGGGAGCGACTATGTACACCGGGGAGCTGTTTTTT. It translates to CASSSGATMYTGELFF.

This clone has only one observation. This chain joins TRBV30 and TRBJ2-5; a weak D match, TRBD2 (5 bases). V was shortened by 0 bases and J by 4 bases, with 12 bases between the two germline ends. CDR1 and CDR2 (germline): GTSNPN, SVGIG (reference sequence). CDR3 length: 14 residues. The CDR3 bases are TGTGCCTGGAGTGTGGTGGGAGTGGTAGAGACCCAGTACTTC. Amino acids: CAWSVVGVVETQYF.

CDR3 DNA: TGCAGTGCTGGGACAGGGGCCGAGCAGTACTTC. This codes for CSAGTGAEQYF. The chain joins TRBV20-1 to TRBJ2-7, with 10 bases lining up with TRBD1. Trimming took 5 bases from V and 6 from J; bases not matched to a gene: 1. CDR3 length: 11 residues. Germline CDR1 reads DFQATT; CDR2 reads SNEGSKA (reference sequence).

The V call is TRBV15, the J call TRBJ2-5; D perhaps matches TRBD2 (5 bases). The V gene lost 8 bases and the J gene lost 5 bases, with 15 bases spanning the gap. Germline CDR1 and CDR2: LNHNV and YYDKDF (reference sequence). This CDR3 is 13 amino acids long. The CDR3 is CATGGRSGETQYF. CDR3 nucleotides: TGTGCCACCGGCGGCCGTTCGGGGGAGACCCAGTACTTC.

This chain uses TRBV2 with TRBJ2-1; the match to TRBD2 covers 10 bases. The length of the CDR3 is 19 residues. CDR1 and CDR2 (germline): SNHLY, FYNNEI. After removal of 0 bases from V and 0 bases from J, the junction contained 8 bases not matched to a gene. The CDR3 reads CASSEALLAGVSSYNEQFF. The CDR3 coding sequence is TGTGCCAGCAGTGAAGCGCTTCTAGCGGGAGTCTCCTCCTACAATGAGCAGTTCTTC.

This clone appeared once. The chain recombines TRBV6-6 with TRBJ1-5; TRBD1 agrees at 7 bases. Germline CDR1 and CDR2: MNHNY and SVGAGI (reference sequence). J lost 0 bases, V lost 0 bases, and 2 bases had no gene match. This CDR3 comprises 16 residues. CDR3 sequence (DNA): TGTGCCAGCAGTTACTCGACAGGGAGTAGCAATCAGCCCCAGCATTTT. It specifies CASSYSTGSSNQPQHF.

The chain is built from TRBV5-1 and TRBJ2-1; D remains ambiguous. CDR1 and CDR2 from the germline V gene are SGHRS and YFSETQ. V was trimmed by 0 bases and J by 0 bases, leaving 4 bases between them. The CDR3 loop spans 14 amino acids. The CDR3 DNA reads as TGCGCCAGCAGCTTGGAGAGCTCCTACAATGAGCAGTTCTTC. Translating it yields CASSLESSYNEQFF.

V is TRBV5-4 and J is TRBJ2-3; 9 nucleotides align to TRBD2. V was clipped by 0 bases and J by 4 bases; unmatched bases: 3. This CDR3 has 15 amino acids. Germline CDR1 is SGHNT and CDR2 is YYREEE (reference sequence). The CDR3 DNA is TGTGCCAGCAGCTTGGCGGCTAGCGGGGCAGATACGCAGTATTTT. Its translation: CASSLAASGADTQYF. Using reference TRBV5-4 and TRBJ2-3 for the parts outside the CDR3, the full variable domain is ETGVTQSPTHLIKTRGQQVTLRCSSQSGHNTVSWYQQALGQGPQFIFQYYREEENGRGNFPPRFSGLQFPNYSSELNVNALELDDSALYLCASSLAASGADTQYFGPGTRLTVL.

This clone was observed once. The DNA of the CDR3 is TGTGCCAGCAGTTCCCCGGGACTAGCGGGAGGTGAGCAGTTCTTC. Amino acids: CASSSPGLAGGEQFF. The rearrangement links TRBV28 to TRBJ2-1, with 15 bases aligning to TRBD2. The germline CDR1 and CDR2 sequences are MDHEN and SYDVKM. The CDR3 has 15 residues. The V and J ends lost 4 bases and 9 bases, in that order; junction bases with no gene match: 4. Complete variable domain (other parts from reference TRBV28 and TRBJ2-1): DVKVTQSSRYLVKRTGEKVFLECVQDMDHENMFWYRQDPGLGLRLIYFSYDVKMKEKGDIPEGYSVSREKKERFSLILESASTNQTSMYLCASSSPGLAGGEQFFGPGTRLTVL.

V is TRBV12-3 or TRBV12-4 and J is TRBJ1-2; D not resolved. The V gene lost 3 bases and the J gene lost 6 bases, with 11 bases spanning the gap. This CDR3 region has 13 residues. The CDR3 sequence is CASSLRTRDGYTF. The CDR3 DNA reads TGTGCCAGCAGTTTGCGGACGAGGGATGGCTACACCTTC.

The sample holds a few counts of this clone. DNA for the CDR3: TGTGCCAGCAACTCGGGGAGCCCAAATGAAAAACTGTTTTTT. Protein: CASNSGSPNEKLFF. The chain links TRBV6-5 to TRBJ1-4; no clear D gene. Germline loops: CDR1 MNHEY, CDR2 SVGAGI. CDR3 length equals 14 residues. V lost 7 bases and J lost 5, with 14 bases in between.

The chain uses TRBV7-9 and TRBJ1-2, with 7 bases identical to TRBD1. The CDR3 covers 17 residues. The germline V gene encodes CDR1 SEHNR and CDR2 FQNEAQ (reference sequence). V shed 3 bases and J 4 bases; nucleotides not matched to a gene: 14. The CDR3 bases are TGTGCCAGCAGCTTTCCCTCCGGGACAGCCACTCCCTATGGCTACACCTTC. Amino acids: CASSFPSGTATPYGYTF. Based on the CDR3 plus reference TRBV7-9 and TRBJ1-2, the full variable domain is DTGVSQNPRHKITKRGQNVTFRCDPISEHNRLYWYRQTLGQGPEFLTYFQNEAQLEKSRLLSDRFSAERPKGSFSTLEIQRTEQGDSAMYLCASSFPSGTATPYGYTFGSGTRLTVV.

The gene calls are TRBV27 and TRBJ2-3, with 8 bases aligning to TRBD2. Trimming cost V 2 bases and J 5 bases; bases outside gene matches: 15. Germline V lookup: CDR1 MNHEY, CDR2 SMNVEV (reference sequence). The CDR3 has 18 amino acids. The CDR3 protein is CASSLAGPGTSWGDTQYF. The CDR3 nucleotides read TGTGCCAGCAGTTTAGCGGGCCCCGGGACTAGTTGGGGAGATACGCAGTATTTT.

The genes are TRBV2 and TRBJ2-6; 11 positions match TRBD1. The CDR3 runs to 16 residues. Unmatched junction bases numbered 6, after V lost 9 bases and J lost 2 bases. Germline V gene lookup returns CDR1 SNHLY and CDR2 FYNNEI. In DNA, the CDR3 is TGTGCCAGTATTCCGGGACAGGGGGCTGGGGCCAACGTCCTGACTTTC. This codes for CASIPGQGAGANVLTF. Complete variable domain (other parts from reference TRBV2 and TRBJ2-6): EPEVTQTPSHQVTQMGQEVILRCVPISNHLYFYWYRQILGQKVEFLVSFYNNEISEKSEIFDDQFSVERPDGSNFTLKIRSTKLEDSAMYFCASIPGQGAGANVLTFGAGSRLTVL.

The chain combines TRBV19 with TRBJ2-7, with TRBD1 identical over 7 bases. From germline, CDR1 is LNHDA and CDR2 SQIVND (reference sequence). CDR3 length equals 14 residues. The V segment lost 4 bases and the J segment 0 bases; nucleotides outside the gene matches: 3. The DNA for the CDR3 is TGTGCCAGTAGTACAGGGGGAAGCTCCTACGAGCAGTACTTC. Its protein product is CASSTGGSSYEQYF.

The gene calls are TRBV25-1 and TRBJ1-6; D is unclear. V was shortened by 6 bases and J by 9 bases, with 18 bases between the two germline ends. The CDR3 is made up of 15 amino acids. Germline CDR1 MGHDK, CDR2 SYGVNS. The CDR3 reads CASSTPIVVGSPLHF. The CDR3 bases are TGTGCCAGCAGCACCCCAATCGTAGTCGGTTCACCCCTCCACTTT. The whole variable domain, filled in from reference TRBV25-1 and TRBJ1-6, reads EADIYQTPRYLVIGTGKKITLECSQTMGHDKMYWYQQDPGMELHLIHYSYGVNSTEKGDLSSESTVSRIRTEHFPLTLESARPSHTSQYLCASSTPIVVGSPLHFGNGTRLTVT.